These T cell receptor beta chains were read from a single sample in a study of response to subunit inactivated influenza vaccine. Using its own MiXCR run on the RT-PCR reads, TCRdb lists one record per CDR3 protein. The sample has under 550,000 distinct CDR3 sequences, 6% to 9% seen once. The sample was PBMCs from blood, taken approximately 25 months after vaccination. These receptors were taken from a man between 50 and 70 years old who received an inactivated influenza vaccine. CDR3s include the opening cysteine and the closing phenylalanine or tryptophan. The D gene is left open where the match is weak. Only some rows state a clone size, as once, few, many or a class for expanded clones.

V: TRBV29-1
size: many
J: TRBJ2-7
D: -
CDR3: CSVDAGSGYEQYF
DNA: TGCAGCGTTGATGCTGGGTCGGGCTACGAGCAGTACTTC

V: TRBV29-1
size: -
J: TRBJ1-1
D: -
CDR3: CSVSRATPNTEAFF
DNA: TGCAGCGTTTCCCGGGCTACCCCTAACACTGAAGCTTTCTTT

V: TRBV6-2/TRBV6-3
size: many
J: TRBJ1-5
D: -
CDR3: CASSYRNQPQHF
DNA: TGTGCCAGCAGTTACAGAAATCAGCCCCAGCATTTT

V: TRBV7-9
size: many
J: TRBJ2-5
D: -
CDR3: CASSRDRIQETQYF
DNA: TGTGCCAGCAGCAGAGACAGGATCCAAGAGACCCAGTACTTC

V: TRBV12-3/TRBV12-4
size: many
J: TRBJ2-1
D: TRBD2
CDR3: CASSLSDWRGGENEQFF
DNA: TGTGCCAGCAGTTTATCTGATTGGCGGGGGGGCGAAAATGAGCAGTTCTTC

V: TRBV7-2
size: many
J: TRBJ2-7
D: TRBD1
CDR3: CASSLVRGQNYEQYF
DNA: TGTGCCAGCAGCTTAGTAAGGGGACAGAACTACGAGCAGTACTTC

V: TRBV6-2/TRBV6-3
size: many
J: TRBJ2-4
D: -
CDR3: CASSYSQGAGAKNIQYF
DNA: TGTGCCAGCAGTTACTCCCAGGGAGCCGGGGCCAAAAACATTCAGTACTTC

V: TRBV20-1
size: few
J: TRBJ1-6
D: -
CDR3: CSALPGDFNSPLHF
DNA: TGCAGTGCCCTTCCGGGTGACTTTAATTCACCCCTCCACTTT

V: TRBV19
size: -
J: TRBJ2-2
D: -
CDR3: CASKLQMNNGELFF
DNA: TGTGCCAGTAAGTTACAGATGAACAACGGGGAGCTGTTTTTT

V: TRBV20-1
size: many
J: TRBJ1-5
D: -
CDR3: CSAHGRDTESSNQPQHF
DNA: TGCAGTGCCCATGGCCGGGACACAGAAAGTTCTAATCAGCCCCAGCATTTT

V: TRBV5-6
size: few
J: TRBJ2-7
D: -
CDR3: CASSLRAGVRFYEQYF
DNA: TGTGCCAGCAGCTTGAGGGCAGGGGTCCGCTTCTACGAGCAGTACTTC

V: TRBV20-1
size: few
J: TRBJ2-7
D: TRBD2
CDR3: CSARIASGSYEQYF
DNA: TGCAGTGCTAGAATCGCTAGCGGGAGCTACGAGCAGTACTTC

V: TRBV24-1
size: -
J: TRBJ2-3
D: -
CDR3: CATSPASDSDTQYF
DNA: TGTGCCACCAGTCCGGCTAGCGATTCAGATACGCAGTATTTT

V: TRBV20-1
size: few
J: TRBJ1-2
D: -
CDR3: CSAPVYGYTF
DNA: TGCAGTGCTCCCGTGTATGGCTACACCTTC

V: TRBV6-5
size: -
J: TRBJ2-7
D: TRBD1
CDR3: CASSYSFGTGDSYEQYF
DNA: TGTGCCAGCAGTTACTCGTTTGGGACAGGGGACTCCTACGAGCAGTACTTC

V: TRBV15
size: few
J: TRBJ1-2
D: -
CDR3: CATRTSGVEHVYTF
DNA: TGTGCCACCAGGACATCAGGGGTTGAACATGTCTACACCTTC

V: TRBV7-8
size: few
J: TRBJ2-1
D: -
CDR3: CASSLRIDSSWNEQFF
DNA: TGTGCCAGCAGCTTAAGAATCGACTCCTCTTGGAATGAGCAGTTCTTC

V: TRBV20-1
size: many
J: TRBJ2-7
D: TRBD2
CDR3: CSARDWGGSYEQYF
DNA: TGCAGTGCTAGAGATTGGGGGGGCTCCTACGAGCAGTACTTC

V: TRBV18
size: few
J: TRBJ2-5
D: -
CDR3: CASSPPSLVRETQYF
DNA: TGTGCCAGCTCACCACCTAGCCTGGTCCGGGAGACCCAGTACTTC

V: TRBV12-3/TRBV12-4
size: many
J: TRBJ1-1
D: -
CDR3: CASRSGYTEAFF
DNA: TGTGCCAGCAGATCGGGGTACACTGAAGCTTTCTTT

V: TRBV5-1
size: few
J: TRBJ1-1
D: -
CDR3: CASSLGGIDAFF
DNA: TGCGCCAGCAGCTTAGGGGGGATCGACGCTTTCTTT

V: TRBV29-1
size: -
J: TRBJ2-1
D: TRBD2
CDR3: CSVGGTRWSNEQFF
DNA: TGCAGCGTTGGGGGGACTAGGTGGTCCAATGAGCAGTTCTTC

V: TRBV3-1
size: -
J: TRBJ2-1
D: -
CDR3: CASSQAGGGSYEQFF
DNA: TGTGCCAGCAGCCAAGCTGGGGGCGGGAGCTATGAGCAGTTCTTC

V: TRBV9
size: few
J: TRBJ1-4
D: -
CDR3: CASSVGGPNEKLFF
DNA: TGTGCCAGCAGCGTAGGGGGACCTAATGAAAAACTGTTTTTT

V: TRBV7-3
size: few
J: TRBJ2-3
D: -
CDR3: CASSLGVNTDTQYF
DNA: TGTGCCAGCAGCTTGGGAGTAAATACAGATACGCAGTATTTT

V: TRBV10-2
size: many
J: TRBJ1-5
D: -
CDR3: CASSDRGPNQPQHF
DNA: TGCGCCAGCAGTGATCGGGGCCCCAATCAGCCCCAGCATTTT

V: TRBV7-3
size: many
J: TRBJ2-1
D: TRBD2
CDR3: CASSTIGLAADSSYNEQFF
DNA: TGTGCCAGCAGCACAATCGGACTAGCGGCGGATAGCTCCTACAATGAGCAGTTCTTC

V: TRBV10-3
size: -
J: TRBJ1-1
D: -
CDR3: CAISESGAGTEAFF
DNA: TGTGCCATCAGTGAGTCAGGGGCAGGCACTGAAGCTTTCTTT

V: TRBV28
size: many
J: TRBJ2-7
D: -
CDR3: CASSFLSDGGTSSYEQYF
DNA: TGTGCCAGCAGTTTTCTCTCCGATGGGGGAACTAGCTCCTACGAGCAGTACTTC

V: TRBV20-1
size: few
J: TRBJ1-3
D: -
CDR3: CSARDGAASGNTIYF
DNA: TGCAGTGCTAGAGACGGGGCAGCTTCTGGAAACACCATATATTTT

V: TRBV7-2
size: -
J: TRBJ1-1
D: -
CDR3: CASSLVGEPRSEAFF
DNA: TGTGCCAGCAGCTTAGTAGGGGAACCCCGCTCTGAAGCTTTCTTT

V: TRBV5-1
size: -
J: TRBJ2-3
D: TRBD2
CDR3: CASSPELAGTDTQYF
DNA: TGCGCCAGCAGCCCGGAACTAGCGGGCACAGATACGCAGTATTTT

V: TRBV20-1
size: few
J: TRBJ2-7
D: -
CDR3: CSATKGHADSYEQYF
DNA: TGCAGTGCGACCAAGGGACACGCCGACTCCTACGAGCAGTACTTC